The 19 T cell receptor beta chains below come from one sample, sequenced in a study of cytomegalovirus exposure and HLA in healthy donors. The primer mix had 60 Vbeta and 13 Jbeta primers. Sequencing was performed with immunoSEQ multiplex PCR; in TCRdb, only in-frame clones are kept and a portion is missing. Of approximately 72,000 clones detected, 82% appear once; the ten largest clones hold 1.9%. The sample taken for sequencing was PBMCs. These receptor sequences come from a man aged 18 to 29 in good health and CMV-seronegative.

The CDR3 DNA is TGTGCCAGCAGCCCGATCGGTATGGGCACAGATACGCAGTATTTT. It specifies CASSPIGMGTDTQYF. J is TRBJ2-3 and V is TRBV7-9; D is unclear. This CDR3 spans 15 amino acids. The V gene lost 5 bases and the J gene lost 1 base, with 13 bases spanning the gap. Germline loops: CDR1 SEHNR, CDR2 FQNEAQ (reference sequence).

In its sample, this clone was seen once. This chain connects TRBV6-5 to TRBJ1-1; TRBD1 might be the D (5 bases). The CDR3 is 16 amino acids. The V and J ends lost 2 bases and 11 bases respectively, with 24 bases between them. Germline CDR1 is MNHEY and CDR2 is SVGAGI. CDR3 loop: CASSYLLSRAPMEAFF. The DNA of the CDR3 is TGTGCCAGCAGTTACCTCTTGAGCAGGGCCCCAATGGAGGCTTTCTTT.

The chain joins TRBV6-6 to TRBJ2-7, with 7 nucleotides matching TRBD2. Germline CDR1 MNHNY, CDR2 SVGAGI (reference sequence). Losses at the gene ends were 10 bases for V and 9 bases for J; bases not matched to a gene: 15. This CDR3 spans 13 amino acids. CDR3: CATLQSTAGLQYF. In DNA, the CDR3 is TGTGCCACCCTACAAAGTACAGCGGGGCTGCAGTACTTC.

The chain uses TRBV30 and TRBJ2-7, with D perhaps TRBD2 (6 bases). The CDR3 is 13 amino acids. The germline V and J ends were trimmed by 3 bases and 6 bases, with 15 bases remaining between them. Germline CDR1 is GTSNPN and CDR2 is SVGIG (reference sequence). CDR3 coding DNA: TGTGCCTGGAGCGTAGGAGGGACGGGCGAGCAGTACTTC. This translates into CAWSVGGTGEQYF.

The chain links TRBV19 to TRBJ2-1; TRBD2 agrees at 11 bases. From germline, CDR1 is LNHDA and CDR2 SQIVND (reference sequence). The CDR3 has 15 residues. V dropped 5 bases and J dropped 8; count of bases not matched to a gene: 8. CDR3 coding DNA: TGTGCCAGTAGTTCGACTAGCGGGGTGGTCTATGAGCAGTTCTTC. This codes for CASSSTSGVVYEQFF.

The rearrangement uses TRBV9 and TRBJ2-3; TRBD2 matches 8 bases. Germline V CDR1 and CDR2: SGDLS, YYNGEE. V gave up 3 bases and J gave up 5 bases; unmatched junction bases: 11. The CDR3 spans 16 residues. DNA for the CDR3: TGTGCCAGCAGCGCCATCGGGAGGGGCGGAGGAGATACGCAGTATTTT. Encoded protein: CASSAIGRGGGDTQYF.

To note about this clone: Mismatch with germline at one junction end may stem from a read error. The chain combines TRBV7-9 with TRBJ2-3, with D possibly matching TRBD1 (6 bases). The germline CDR1 and CDR2 sequences are SEHNR and FQNEAQ (reference sequence). This CDR3 contains 13 residues. CDR3 coding DNA: TGTGCCAGCAGCAACCTCGGACAGTTAATTGTCTCTTTT. Protein sequence: CASSNLGQLIVSF.

The chain has TRBV4-1 and TRBJ1-5, with a weak D call TRBD1 (5 bases). CDR1 MGHRA and CDR2 YSYEKL come from the germline V gene. V was shortened by 1 base and J by 7 bases, with 14 bases between the two germline ends. This CDR3 contains 15 residues. The CDR3 reads CASSQGPLAGQPQHF. In DNA form, the CDR3 reads TGCGCCAGCAGCCAAGGGCCTCTGGCAGGGCAGCCCCAGCATTTT.

The chain uses TRBV19 and TRBJ1-3; D perhaps matches TRBD1 (5 bases). This CDR3 region has 15 residues. Germline loops: CDR1 LNHDA, CDR2 SQIVND (reference sequence). The V gene lost 6 bases and the J gene lost 1 base, with 13 bases spanning the gap. The CDR3 coding sequence is TGTGCCAGTAGCCTAGGACACAGATCTGGAAACACCATATATTTT. It yields the protein CASSLGHRSGNTIYF.

The chain is built from TRBV29-1 and TRBJ1-6, with TRBD1 identical over 7 bases. This CDR3 region has 13 residues. Losses at the gene ends were 5 bases for V and 7 bases for J; bases not matched to a gene: 5. Looked up from germline, CDR1 is SQVTM and CDR2 is ANQGSEA. The CDR3 region has the DNA TGCAGCGTTAGGGACAGCAGAAATTCACCCCTCCACTTT. This sequence encodes CSVRDSRNSPLHF.

The chain uses TRBV5-1 and TRBJ2-7, with a tentative D call TRBD1 (6 bases). The length of the CDR3 is 15 residues. V was trimmed by 5 bases and J by 3 bases, leaving 18 bases between them. Germline loops: CDR1 SGHRS, CDR2 YFSETQ. CDR3 loop: CASRDWTAGLYEQYF. The CDR3 DNA follows: TGCGCCAGCAGGGACTGGACAGCAGGCCTCTACGAGCAGTACTTC.

The V and J genes are TRBV5-1 and TRBJ1-2; possible D gene TRBD1, 6 bases. Germline values: CDR1 SGHRS, CDR2 YFSETQ. The CDR3 consists of 15 residues. Trimming removed 2 bases at V and 6 bases at J, with 17 bases between. The CDR3 DNA reads as TGCGCCAGCAGCTTTCTGATAGGGGGGGTGGATGGCTACACCTTC. This translates into CASSFLIGGVDGYTF.

This clone came up once. The chain links TRBV7-2 to TRBJ2-7; 13 bases line up with TRBD2. CDR3 length: 17 residues. Trimming cost V 4 bases and J 2 bases; bases outside gene matches: 8. Germline V gene sequence: CDR1 SGHTA, CDR2 FQGNSA. In DNA form, the CDR3 reads TGTGCCAGCAGCTGGGCCGGACTAGCGGGAGACCCCTACGAGCAGTACTTC. This translates into CASSWAGLAGDPYEQYF. The entire variable domain, with the rest obtained from reference TRBV7-2 and TRBJ2-7, is as follows: GAGVSQSPSNKVTEKGKDVELRCDPISGHTALYWYRQSLGQGLEFLIYFQGNSAPDKSGLPSDRFSAERTGGSVSTLTIQRTQQEDSAVYLCASSWAGLAGDPYEQYFGPGTRLTVT.

The chain employs TRBV9 and TRBJ2-7; TRBD2 matches at 10 bases. CDR1 is SGDLS and CDR2 is YYNGEE in the germline V gene. This CDR3 contains 15 residues. J gave up 5 bases and V 3 bases, and 8 bases lay outside the gene matches. CDR3 nucleotide sequence: TGTGCCAGCAGCGGGTTAGCGGGAGGTCGACACGAGCAGTACTTC. This translates into CASSGLAGGRHEQYF. Full variable domain (rest looked up from reference TRBV9 and TRBJ2-7): DSGVTQTPKHLITATGQRVTLRCSPRSGDLSVYWYQQSLDQGLQFLIQYYNGEERAKGNILERFSAQQFPDLHSELNLSSLELGDSALYFCASSGLAGGRHEQYFGPGTRLTVT.

The chain uses TRBV10-3 and TRBJ1-4, with 7 bases that match TRBD1. The CDR3 extends over 15 amino acids. V lost 6 bases, J lost 3 bases, and 7 bases stayed unmatched. Germline-derived CDR1 and CDR2 are ENHRY and SYGVKD. The CDR3 reads CAIRAGQAPNEKLFF. CDR3 DNA: TGTGCCATCAGAGCCGGACAGGCACCTAATGAAAAACTGTTTTTT.

The chain uses TRBV25-1 and TRBJ2-1; TRBD2 matches at 8 bases. This CDR3 contains 18 residues. The V segment lost 1 base and the J segment 7 bases; nucleotides outside the gene matches: 15. Germline assignment: CDR1 MGHDK and CDR2 SYGVNS. This CDR3 is CASSEFWSAGGFTNEQFF. CDR3 DNA: TGTGCCAGCAGTGAATTTTGGTCGGCGGGAGGCTTTACAAATGAGCAGTTCTTC.

Only a few counts were recorded for this clone. This chain links TRBV25-1 with TRBJ1-1; no reliable D call. V gave up 4 bases and J gave up 1 base, with 7 bases separating them. Germline V gene lookup returns CDR1 MGHDK and CDR2 SYGVNS. This CDR3 is 13 amino acids long. DNA of the CDR3: TGTGCCAGCAGTGTTTACGGGAACACTGAAGCTTTCTTT. Its translation: CASSVYGNTEAFF.

The chain links TRBV18 to TRBJ2-1; TRBD2 might be the D (5 bases). The CDR3 extends over 15 amino acids. Trimming pared 2 bases from V and 4 bases from J, leaving 12 bases between. Germline CDR1 KGHSH, CDR2 LQKENI. The CDR3: CASSPTGKRYNEQFF. The CDR3 DNA reads TGTGCCAGCTCACCAACGGGAAAGCGGTACAATGAGCAGTTCTTC.

V is TRBV5-1 and J is TRBJ2-7, with 7 bases fitting TRBD1. Trimming removed 0 bases from V and 3 bases from J; junction bases left unmatched: 3. Germline CDR1 reads SGHRS; CDR2 reads YFSETQ. This CDR3 has 14 residues. The CDR3 is CASSLGDRGYEQYF. The DNA of the CDR3 is TGCGCCAGCAGCTTGGGGGACAGAGGCTACGAGCAGTACTTC.